This TCR beta chain was recorded in a study of T cell responses to AZD1222 COVID-19 vaccine. Study-level findings and limits: CD4 TCRs linked to vaccination spanned spike, dominating at 160-218 and 743-854. Once two AZD1222 doses were given, Spike-specific TCR breadth and depth went up. Clonal diversity was possibly underestimated, and the donors were mostly white British, with more females.

This clone was detected only a few times. Its specificity is not known. Trimming took off 3 bases at V and 4 bases at J, with 18 bases between the two ends. CDR3 length equals 15 residues. CDR1 and CDR2 from the germline V gene are DFQATT and SNEGSKA (reference sequence). TCRdb keeps only in-frame clones here, not all; method: immunoSEQ multiplex PCR. The repertoire holds about 120,000 clones, with about 85% as singletons. The chain couples TRBV20-1 to TRBJ1-1, with D perhaps TRBD1 (6 bases). The sequence was collected from an adult who received the AZD1222 COVID-19 vaccine. Material: peripheral blood, obtained 28 days after the second AZD1222 dose. DNA of the CDR3: TGCAGTGCTAGTAAGGGGGGCTCTGGAAGCACTGAAGCTTTCTTT. Translating gives CSASKGGSGSTEAFF.